The next 16 T cell receptor beta chains were all read from a single sample in a study of cytomegalovirus exposure and HLA in healthy donors. The PCR used 60 Vbeta and 13 Jbeta primers. Data came from immunoSEQ multiplex PCR; TCRdb stores just in-frame clones and leaves some out. This table holds 150,000 to 160,000 clones, roughly 79% found once. Sequencing was carried out using PBMCs. These receptors originate from a man aged 18 to 29 in good health and CMV-seronegative.

This clone has more than one count but fewer than ten. V gene TRBV29-1 combines with J gene TRBJ2-3, with 11 bases lining up with TRBD2. The CDR3 is made up of 15 amino acids. Germline CDR1 reads SQVTM; CDR2 reads ANQGSEA. J gave up 7 bases and V 5 bases, and 11 bases lay outside the gene matches. This CDR3 is CSVPISGGDVNTQYF. Written as DNA, the CDR3 is TGCAGCGTTCCGATTAGCGGGGGGGACGTGAATACGCAGTATTTT.

The chain couples TRBV4-1 to TRBJ2-1, with D possibly TRBD2 on 6 matching bases. V was clipped by 1 base and J by 4 bases, with 17 bases between them. Germline CDR1 reads MGHRA; CDR2 reads YSYEKL. The CDR3 loop spans 17 amino acids. CDR3 DNA sequence: TGCGCCAGCAGCCAAGGGCCTCCGCTAGCGTCTTACAATGAGCAGTTCTTC. Translating gives CASSQGPPLASYNEQFF.

The V call is TRBV5-1, the J call TRBJ1-1; no clear D gene. The germline gives CDR1 SGHRS, CDR2 YFSETQ. The CDR3 consists of 15 residues. V lost 4 bases, J lost 1 base, and 14 bases lay in between. CDR3 in DNA: TGCGCCAGCAGCCTCCCAGAGGTAGGGAACACTGAAGCTTTCTTT. Amino acid sequence: CASSLPEVGNTEAFF.

To note about this clone: Other DNA sequences in the same sample also yield this CDR3. The chain has TRBV6-6 and TRBJ1-5; 10 bases fit TRBD1. Germline trimming cut 8 bases from V and 4 bases from J; bases unmatched to any gene: 5. Germline V lookup: CDR1 MNHNY, CDR2 SVGAGI (reference sequence). The CDR3 loop spans 14 amino acids. The CDR3 spells CASSPGQGNQPQHF. CDR3 sequence (DNA): TGTGCCAGCTCCCCGGGACAGGGGAATCAGCCCCAGCATTTT.

V usage is TRBV4-1 and J usage is TRBJ1-4; no firm D call. Germline lookup yields CDR1 MGHRA and CDR2 YSYEKL. Between the trimmed V and J ends, which lost 2 bases and 8 bases, there was a span of 18 bases. This CDR3 region has 16 residues. The CDR3 region has the DNA TGCGCCAGCAGCCAATCTTTACCCCCACGGGAGGAAAAACTGTTTTTT. Its translation: CASSQSLPPREEKLFF.

The rearrangement links TRBV7-9 to TRBJ2-7; perhaps TRBD1 as D (5 bases). V was cut by 5 bases and J by 3 bases, with 14 bases left in between. The V gene's germline CDR1 is SEHNR and CDR2 FQNEAQ (reference sequence). This CDR3 spans 14 amino acids. CDR3 coding DNA: TGTGCCAGCAGCCCAGGGCCCCGTCGCTACGAGCAGTACGTC. Residues: CASSPGPRRYEQYV.

The J gene is TRBJ1-1, the V gene TRBV5-1; D remains ambiguous. The germline V and J ends were trimmed by 0 bases and 8 bases, with 11 bases remaining between them. The CDR3 sequence is 13 residues long. The germline CDR1 and CDR2 sequences are SGHRS and YFSETQ. CDR3 nucleotide sequence: TGCGCCAGCAGCTTGGCCGGGGAGGGAGAAGCTTTCTTT. This translates into CASSLAGEGEAFF.

This clone turned up a few times. The rearrangement links TRBV28 to TRBJ1-2, with D perhaps matching TRBD1 (6 bases). V was cut by 6 bases and J by 4 bases, with 24 bases left in between. Germline V lookup: CDR1 MDHEN, CDR2 SYDVKM. The CDR3 is 17 residues long. CDR3 nucleotides: TGTGCCAGCAGACAGAGGGCTCATCCGGGACAATCCTATGGCTACACCTTC. This translates into CASRQRAHPGQSYGYTF.

The chain combines TRBV11-3 with TRBJ2-5, with 9 bases that match TRBD1. J gave up 4 bases and V 5 bases, and 11 bases lay outside the gene matches. This CDR3 has 16 amino acids. Germline V gene lookup returns CDR1 SGHNT and CDR2 YENEEA. The CDR3 loop reads CASSATATGGGETQYF. The CDR3 region has the DNA TGTGCCAGCAGCGCGACGGCAACAGGGGGCGGAGAGACCCAGTACTTC.

V usage is TRBV5-4 and J usage is TRBJ1-1; weak D call: TRBD1 (5 bases). Between the trimmed V and J ends, which lost 0 bases and 5 bases, there was a span of 8 bases. Germline V gene sequence: CDR1 SGHNT, CDR2 YYREEE (reference sequence). This CDR3 is built from 13 residues. CDR3 in amino acids: CASSLGGATEAFF. CDR3 bases: TGTGCCAGCAGCTTGGGTGGGGCAACTGAAGCTTTCTTT.

Only a few counts were recorded for this clone. The chain is built from TRBV7-9 and TRBJ2-1; the match to TRBD2 covers 10 bases. The V segment lost 5 bases and the J segment 3 bases; nucleotides outside the gene matches: 10. The CDR3 consists of 17 residues. The germline V gene encodes CDR1 SEHNR and CDR2 FQNEAQ (reference sequence). Written as DNA, the CDR3 is TGTGCCAGCAGCCTTCTAGCGGGGGCGCGGTACTACAATGAGCAGTTCTTC. Translated, it gives CASSLLAGARYYNEQFF. Full variable domain (outside the CDR3, taken from reference TRBV7-9 and TRBJ2-1): DTGVSQNPRHKITKRGQNVTFRCDPISEHNRLYWYRQTLGQGPEFLTYFQNEAQLEKSRLLSDRFSAERPKGSFSTLEIQRTEQGDSAMYLCASSLLAGARYYNEQFFGPGTRLTVL.

This clone was counted between two and nine times. V gene TRBV9 combines with J gene TRBJ2-1; the match to TRBD2 covers 13 bases. Germline V CDR1 and CDR2: SGDLS, YYNGEE. This CDR3 comprises 15 residues. Trimming cost V 4 bases and J 4 bases; bases outside gene matches: 2. CDR3 DNA: TGTGCCAGCAGCCCGACTAGCGGGGGGTACAATGAGCAGTTCTTC. Translated: CASSPTSGGYNEQFF.

This chain connects TRBV30 to TRBJ1-2, with D maybe TRBD1 (6 bases). Trimming took off 0 bases at V and 4 bases at J, with 15 bases between the two ends. Looked up from germline, CDR1 is GTSNPN and CDR2 is SVGIG (reference sequence). This CDR3 spans 15 amino acids. The CDR3, as DNA: TGTGCCTGGAGTGTACCCCACGGCAGGGGCTATGGCTACACCTTC. Translating gives CAWSVPHGRGYGYTF.

V usage is TRBV7-8 and J usage is TRBJ1-2; no definite D call. CDR3 length: 13 amino acids. Trimming pared 5 bases from V and 8 bases from J, leaving 15 bases between. From germline, CDR1 is SGHVS and CDR2 FQNEAQ. In DNA, the CDR3 is TGTGCCAGCAGCCCCGGACTGCTCGGGGGCTACACCTTC. Amino acid sequence: CASSPGLLGGYTF.

To note about this clone: Its ends do not fully match the called genes, so a read error is possible. The chain combines TRBV9 with TRBJ2-4; 11 bases align to TRBD1. From germline, CDR1 is SGDLS and CDR2 YYNGEE. The CDR3 sequence is 17 residues long. CDR3 DNA sequence: TGTGCCAGCAGCACCTCCGGGACAGGGGGAGGCAAAAACAGTCAGTACTTC. It specifies CASSTSGTGGGKNSQYF.

The V call is TRBV7-9, the J call TRBJ1-2; TRBD1 aligns across 9 bases. J lost 8 bases, V lost 2 bases, and 6 bases had no gene match. Germline V gene lookup returns CDR1 SEHNR and CDR2 FQNEAQ (reference sequence). The CDR3 length is 14 residues. The DNA of the CDR3 is TGTGCCAGCAGCTTACTACAGGGGGCCGTCGGCTACACCTTC. Its protein product is CASSLLQGAVGYTF.